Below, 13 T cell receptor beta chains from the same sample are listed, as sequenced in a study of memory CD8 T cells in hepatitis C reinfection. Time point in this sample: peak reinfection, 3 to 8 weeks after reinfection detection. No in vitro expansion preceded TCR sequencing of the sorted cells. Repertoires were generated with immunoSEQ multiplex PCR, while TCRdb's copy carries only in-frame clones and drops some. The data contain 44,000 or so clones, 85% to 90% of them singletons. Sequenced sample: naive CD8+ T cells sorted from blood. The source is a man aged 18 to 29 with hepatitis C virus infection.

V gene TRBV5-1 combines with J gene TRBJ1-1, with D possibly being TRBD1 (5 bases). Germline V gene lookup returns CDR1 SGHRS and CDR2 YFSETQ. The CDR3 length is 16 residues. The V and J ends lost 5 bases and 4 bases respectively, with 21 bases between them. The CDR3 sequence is CASSFEALDSFTEAFF. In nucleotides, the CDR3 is TGCGCCAGCAGTTTTGAAGCTCTTGACAGTTTCACTGAAGCTTTCTTT.

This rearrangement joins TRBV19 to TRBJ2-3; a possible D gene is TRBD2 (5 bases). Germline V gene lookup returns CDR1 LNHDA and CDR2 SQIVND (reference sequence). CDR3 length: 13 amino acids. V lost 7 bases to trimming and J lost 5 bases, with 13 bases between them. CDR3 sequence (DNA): TGTGCCAGTACGAGCGGACTGCAAGATACGCAGTATTTT. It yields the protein CASTSGLQDTQYF.

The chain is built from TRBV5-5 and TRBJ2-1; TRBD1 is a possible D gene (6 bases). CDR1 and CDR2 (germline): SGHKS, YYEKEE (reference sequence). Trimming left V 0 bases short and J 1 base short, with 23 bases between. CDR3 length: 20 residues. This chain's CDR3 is CASSLDYILLVQGSYNEQFF. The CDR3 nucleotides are TGTGCCAGCAGCTTGGACTACATACTCCTTGTACAGGGTTCCTACAATGAGCAGTTCTTC.

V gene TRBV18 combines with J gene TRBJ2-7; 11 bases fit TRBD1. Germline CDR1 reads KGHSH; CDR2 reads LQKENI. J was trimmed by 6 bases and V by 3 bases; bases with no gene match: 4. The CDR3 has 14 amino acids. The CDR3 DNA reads TGTGCCAGCTCACCTGGGACAGGGGGGTCCGAGCAGTACTTC. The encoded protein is CASSPGTGGSEQYF.

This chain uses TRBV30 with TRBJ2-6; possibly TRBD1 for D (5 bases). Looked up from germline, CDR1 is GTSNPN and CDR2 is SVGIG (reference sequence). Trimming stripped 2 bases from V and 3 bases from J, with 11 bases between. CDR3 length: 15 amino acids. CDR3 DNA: TGTGCCTGGAGTTCAGGGATTGGTGGGGCCAACGTCCTGACTTTC. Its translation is CAWSSGIGGANVLTF.

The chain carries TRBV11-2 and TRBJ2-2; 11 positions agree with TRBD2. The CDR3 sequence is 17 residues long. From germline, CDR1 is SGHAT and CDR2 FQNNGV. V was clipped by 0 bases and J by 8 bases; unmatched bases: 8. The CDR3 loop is CASSLELAGGPEGELFF. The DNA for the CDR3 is TGTGCCAGCAGCTTAGAGCTAGCGGGGGGCCCCGAGGGGGAGCTGTTTTTT.

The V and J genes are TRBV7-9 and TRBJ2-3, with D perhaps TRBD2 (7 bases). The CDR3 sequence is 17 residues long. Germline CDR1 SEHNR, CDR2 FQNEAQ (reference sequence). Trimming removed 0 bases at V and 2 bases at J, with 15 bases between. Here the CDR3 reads CASSLAGGGEVTDTQYF. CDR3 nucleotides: TGTGCCAGCAGCTTAGCGGGCGGGGGCGAAGTCACAGATACGCAGTATTTT.

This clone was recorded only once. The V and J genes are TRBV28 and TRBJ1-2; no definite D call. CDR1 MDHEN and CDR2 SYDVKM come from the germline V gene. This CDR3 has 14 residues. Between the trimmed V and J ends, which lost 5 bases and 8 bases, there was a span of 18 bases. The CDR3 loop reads CASSPRLRTGGYTF. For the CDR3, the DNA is TGTGCCAGCAGTCCACGCTTAAGGACGGGGGGCTACACCTTC.

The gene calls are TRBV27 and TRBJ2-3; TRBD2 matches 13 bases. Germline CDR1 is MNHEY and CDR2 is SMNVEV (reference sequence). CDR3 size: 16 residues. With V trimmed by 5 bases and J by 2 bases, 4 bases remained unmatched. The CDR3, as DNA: TGTGCCAGCAGTGAGACTAGCGGGGGGTTCACAGATACGCAGTATTTT. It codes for CASSETSGGFTDTQYF.

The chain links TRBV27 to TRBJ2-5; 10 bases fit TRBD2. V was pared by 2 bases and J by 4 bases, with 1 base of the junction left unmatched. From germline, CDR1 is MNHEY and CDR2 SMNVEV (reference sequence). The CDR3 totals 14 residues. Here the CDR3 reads CASSLSGGAETQYF. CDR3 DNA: TGTGCCAGCAGTTTAAGCGGGGGGGCAGAGACCCAGTACTTC.

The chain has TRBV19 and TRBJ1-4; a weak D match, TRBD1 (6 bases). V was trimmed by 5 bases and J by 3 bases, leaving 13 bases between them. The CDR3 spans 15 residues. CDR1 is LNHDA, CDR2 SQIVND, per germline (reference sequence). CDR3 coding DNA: TGTGCCAGTAGTCCCACGACAGGACCTAATGAAAAACTGTTTTTT. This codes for CASSPTTGPNEKLFF.

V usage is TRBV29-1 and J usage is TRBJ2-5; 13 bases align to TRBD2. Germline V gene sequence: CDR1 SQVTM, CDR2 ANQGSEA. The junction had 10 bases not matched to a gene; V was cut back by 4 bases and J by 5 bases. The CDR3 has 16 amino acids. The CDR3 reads CSVGPLLAGGWETQYF. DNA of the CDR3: TGCAGCGTTGGGCCGCTACTAGCGGGAGGGTGGGAGACCCAGTACTTC.

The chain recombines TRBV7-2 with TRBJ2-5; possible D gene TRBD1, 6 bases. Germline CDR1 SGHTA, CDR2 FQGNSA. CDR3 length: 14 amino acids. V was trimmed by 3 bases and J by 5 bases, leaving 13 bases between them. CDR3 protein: CASSLPGVGETQYF. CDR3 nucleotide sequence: TGTGCCAGCAGCTTGCCAGGGGTGGGCGAGACCCAGTACTTC.